The 9 T cell receptor beta chains listed next were all sequenced from one sample in a study of response to subunit inactivated influenza vaccine. TCRdb called the RT-PCR reads again in MiXCR, with one record for every CDR3 protein. The data contain about 520,000 distinct CDR3 sequences, 25% of them singletons. This material consisted of CD4+ T cells sorted from PBMCs, taken roughly 5 days after vaccination. Every receptor here comes from a man aged 45-65 years who received an inactivated influenza vaccine.

The chain employs TRBV7-9 and TRBJ2-7; D is perhaps TRBD1 or TRBD2 (5 bases each). The CDR3 covers 14 residues. V was pared by 7 bases and J by 7 bases, with 20 bases between. Germline CDR1 SEHNR, CDR2 FQNEAQ (reference sequence). CDR3: CASIRGSGAGEQYF. The CDR3 nucleotides read TGTGCCAGCATCAGAGGGAGTGGGGCTGGGGAGCAGTACTTC.

V usage is TRBV28 and J usage is TRBJ2-5; a possible D gene is TRBD1 (5 bases). This CDR3 contains 15 residues. Between the trimmed V and J ends, which lost 5 bases and 0 bases, there was a span of 13 bases. CDR1 and CDR2 from the germline V gene are MDHEN and SYDVKM. The CDR3 reads CASSIRQIHQETQYF. As DNA, the CDR3 is TGTGCCAGCAGTATTAGACAGATCCACCAAGAGACCCAGTACTTC.

V usage is TRBV7-2 and J usage is TRBJ2-1; maybe TRBD1 (6 bases). The germline CDR1 and CDR2 sequences are SGHTA and FQGNSA. V was trimmed by 4 bases and J by 10 bases, leaving 11 bases between them. The CDR3 covers 12 residues. CDR3 DNA sequence: TGTGCCAGCAGCTCAAACAGGGTAGAGCAGTTCTTC. Translating it yields CASSSNRVEQFF.

There are many counts of this clonotype. The V call is TRBV12-3 or TRBV12-4, the J call TRBJ1-2, with a weak D call TRBD1 (6 bases). The CDR3 sequence is 14 residues long. V gave up 8 bases and J gave up 0 bases, with 13 bases separating them. CDR3 loop: CASGRTDANYGYTF. The CDR3 DNA follows: TGTGCCAGCGGTCGGACAGATGCTAACTATGGCTACACCTTC.

This clonotype has ten or more counts. The chain carries TRBV29-1 and TRBJ1-1; possible D gene TRBD1, 5 bases. This CDR3 is built from 12 residues. Germline V gives CDR1 SQVTM, CDR2 ANQGSEA. The ends were cut back, 5 bases at V and 7 bases at J, with 14 bases in the middle. DNA of the CDR3: TGCAGCGTTAAAGGCGGGGCCCATGAAGCTTTCTTT. This encodes CSVKGGAHEAFF.

There are a few counts of this clonotype. The chain links TRBV20-1 to TRBJ2-2; TRBD1 matches at 7 bases. The CDR3 runs 14 residues. CDR1 is DFQATT and CDR2 is SNEGSKA in the germline V gene (reference sequence). V was clipped by 5 bases and J by 2 bases; unmatched bases: 5. CDR3 sequence reads: CSASGQLNTGELFF. The CDR3 nucleotides read TGCAGTGCTTCGGGACAGCTTAACACCGGGGAGCTGTTTTTT.

This clonotype was counted between two and nine times. This chain links TRBV18 with TRBJ1-1; D is unclear. The CDR3 has 14 residues. From germline, CDR1 is KGHSH and CDR2 LQKENI. Trimming removed 6 bases at V and 1 base at J, with 12 bases between. This CDR3 is CASSQVLPNTEAFF. The CDR3 DNA sequence: TGTGCCAGCTCCCAGGTACTCCCGAACACTGAAGCTTTCTTT.

This clonotype showed up just a few times. CDR3 bases: TGTGCCAGCAGTCCCGTGACTAGCGGGAGGGTAAGCCGGGAGCTGTTTTTT. This sequence encodes CASSPVTSGRVSRELFF. V is TRBV28 and J is TRBJ2-2; TRBD2 agrees at 14 bases. This CDR3 comprises 17 residues. Germline-derived CDR1 and CDR2 are MDHEN and SYDVKM. After removal of 5 bases from V and 9 bases from J, the junction contained 11 bases not matched to a gene.

The table lists this clonotype with a few counts. The gene calls are TRBV10-3 and TRBJ2-1; 9 positions match TRBD1. CDR1 and CDR2 from the germline V gene are ENHRY and SYGVKD. J gave up 7 bases and V 3 bases, and 10 bases lay outside the gene matches. CDR3 length: 16 amino acids. The CDR3 coding sequence is TGTGCCATCAGTGATCGACAGGGGGTAGCGGGTAATGAGCAGTTCTTC. The encoded protein is CAISDRQGVAGNEQFF.